This paragraph covers one TCR beta chain sequence. Its antigen is currently unknown. This sample was included in a study of siplizumab effects on memory and regulatory T cells. Germline loops: CDR1 SGHRS, CDR2 YFSETQ. This CDR3 has 14 residues. V was trimmed by 0 bases and J by 5 bases, leaving 9 bases between them. Study observations and caveats: A major contribution to the alloresponse seemed to be made by naive T cells, which seemed more diverse than memory cells. Of the alloreactive clones, only a minor fraction mapped to unstimulated subsets.

Clones were read by immunoSEQ multiplex PCR, and TCRdb kept only the in-frame ones, dropping some. The sample contains about 100,000 clones, around 92% of which appear only once. The sequenced sample consisted of CD4+ T cells sorted from blood. This TCR was sampled from a human donor in good health. V usage is TRBV5-1 and J usage is TRBJ2-1; D is unresolved. The CDR3 nucleotides read TGCGCCAGCAGCTTGGCGGGTCAGAACAATGAGCAGTTCTTC. It translates to CASSLAGQNNEQFF.